This T cell receptor beta chain was found in a study of blood T cells in healthy people across ages. Germline V gene lookup returns CDR1 LGHDT and CDR2 YNNKEL (reference sequence). This CDR3 is built from 14 residues. V lost 4 bases and J lost 3; bases outside the gene matches: 5. No fewer than 5 micrograms of total RNA were isolated from every sample. It was with a sample-barcoded 5' primer and a J-beta primer mix that a second PCR of roughly 6 to 12 cycles was run. TCRdb fed the 5' RACE reads into MiXCR, producing one record per CDR3 protein. The table has around 990,000 distinct CDR3 sequences, approximately 25% seen once. These data were also filed under a second study, of T cells of mothers and their children. That source notes: The TCR beta CDR3 read count exceeded 8.5 million for each mother and was around 3.1 million for each child.

This receptor was taken from a girl between 2 and 10 years old in good health. The material sequenced was blood. The chain recombines TRBV3-1 with TRBJ1-2; 7 nucleotides align to TRBD1. As DNA, the CDR3 is TGTGCCAGCAGCCTTGACGGGACAGACTATGGCTACACCTTC. Translated: CASSLDGTDYGYTF.